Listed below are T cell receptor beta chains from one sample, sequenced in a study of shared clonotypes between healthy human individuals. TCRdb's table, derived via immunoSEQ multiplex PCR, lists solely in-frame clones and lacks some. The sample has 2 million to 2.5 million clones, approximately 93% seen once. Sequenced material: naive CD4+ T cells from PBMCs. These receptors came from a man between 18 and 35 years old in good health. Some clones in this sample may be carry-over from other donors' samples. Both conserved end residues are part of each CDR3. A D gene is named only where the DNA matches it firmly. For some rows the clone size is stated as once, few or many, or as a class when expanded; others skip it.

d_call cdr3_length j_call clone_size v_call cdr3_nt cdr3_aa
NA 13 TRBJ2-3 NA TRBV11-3 TGTGCCAGCAGCTTTACGAGGCTAGATACGCAGTATTTT CASSFTRLDTQYF
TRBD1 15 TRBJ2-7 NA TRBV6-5 TGTGCCAGCAGCAACACAGGGGTCGCCTCCTACGAGCAGTACTTC CASSNTGVASYEQYF
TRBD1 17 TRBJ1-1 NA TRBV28 TGTGCCAGCAGTACCAAGGGACAGGCCACATCGAACACTGAAGCTTTCTTT CASSTKGQATSNTEAFF
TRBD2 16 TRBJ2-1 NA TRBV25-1 TGTGCCAGCAGTGAAGGCGGGAGAGGGGTAGCCCTTGAGCAGTTCTTC CASSEGGRGVALEQFF
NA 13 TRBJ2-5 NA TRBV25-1 TGTGCCAGCAGTGATTGGGCCATTTGGACCCAGTACTTC CASSDWAIWTQYF
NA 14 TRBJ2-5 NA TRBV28 TGTGCCAGCAGGACTTACCGGGGGTGGGAGACCCAGTACTTC CASRTYRGWETQYF
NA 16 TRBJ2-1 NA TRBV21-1 TGTGCCAGCAGAAATTGGCTACACCATTCCGACAATGAGCAGTTCTTC CASRNWLHHSDNEQFF
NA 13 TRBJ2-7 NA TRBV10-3 TGTGCCATCAGCCGACTAGAAAACTACGAGCAGTACTTC CAISRLENYEQYF
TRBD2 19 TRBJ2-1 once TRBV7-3 TGTGCCAGCAGCCTCGGGACTAGCGGGAGATTCAGCAACTACAATGAGCAGTTCTTC CASSLGTSGRFSNYNEQFF
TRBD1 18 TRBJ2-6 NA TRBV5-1 TGCGCCAGCAGCCCGCTGGGACAGGGTTCCCCTGGGGCCAACGTCCTGACTTTC CASSPLGQGSPGANVLTF
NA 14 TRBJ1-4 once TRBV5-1 TGCGCCAGCAGGCGGGGGGAAACTAATGAAAAACTGTTTTTT CASRRGETNEKLFF
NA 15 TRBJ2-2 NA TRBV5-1 TGCGCCAGCAGCTTGGGGACAGCCAACACCGGGGAGCTGTTTTTT CASSLGTANTGELFF
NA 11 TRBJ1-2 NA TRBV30 TGTGCCTGGAGTCCCGGGGATGGCTACACCTTC CAWSPGDGYTF
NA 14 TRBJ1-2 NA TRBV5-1 TGCGCCAGCAGCTTGGGCAGTACTAACTATGGCTACACCTTC CASSLGSTNYGYTF
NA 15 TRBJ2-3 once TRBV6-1 TGTGCCAGCAGTACCCCAGGGAGTAGCACAGATACGCAGTATTTT CASSTPGSSTDTQYF
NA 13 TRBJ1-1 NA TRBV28 TGTGCCAGCAGTTTTTCTTGGGATACTGAAGCTTTCTTT CASSFSWDTEAFF
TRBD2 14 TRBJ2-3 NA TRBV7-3 TGTGCCAGCAGCCGAGCGGGAGGGCCAGATACGCAGTATTTT CASSRAGGPDTQYF
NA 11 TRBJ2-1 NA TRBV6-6 TGTGCCAGCAGGCGATACAATGAGCAGTTCTTC CASRRYNEQFF
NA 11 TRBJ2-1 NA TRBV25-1 TGTGCCAGCAGTGAATCACTTGAGCAGTTCTTC CASSESLEQFF
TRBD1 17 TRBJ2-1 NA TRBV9 TGTGCCAGCAGCGTAGCAGTGGGGGACAGGCAAAACAATGAGCAGTTCTTC CASSVAVGDRQNNEQFF
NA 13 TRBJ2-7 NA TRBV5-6 TGTGCCAGCAGCTGGCGGACAGTTGGACGACAGGACTTC CASSWRTVGRQDF
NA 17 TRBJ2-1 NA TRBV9 TGTGCCAGCAGCGTAGTTGGGGGCTTGCGTGGAGGGAATGAGCAGTTCTTC CASSVVGGLRGGNEQFF
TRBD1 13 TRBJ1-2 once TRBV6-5 TGTGCCAGCAGATCTACAGGGGGCTATGGCTACACCTTC CASRSTGGYGYTF
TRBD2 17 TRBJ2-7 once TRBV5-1 TGCGCCAGCAGCTTGGGTGGTCTAGCGGGGCCCTCCTACGAGCAGTACTTC CASSLGGLAGPSYEQYF
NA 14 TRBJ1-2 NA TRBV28 TGTGCCAGCACCCAAGGGCCGATTGACTATGGCTACACCTTC CASTQGPIDYGYTF
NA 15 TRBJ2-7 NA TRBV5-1 TGCGCCAGCAGCTTGGAAGGCACAGGGCCCTACGAGCAGTACTTC CASSLEGTGPYEQYF
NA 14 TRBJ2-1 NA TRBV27 TGTGCCATCCGGCCCCCAAGTAGTAACAATGAGCAGTTCTTC CAIRPPSSNNEQFF
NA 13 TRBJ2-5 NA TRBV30 TGTGCCTGGAGTGGGACGGAACAAGAGACCCAGTACTTC CAWSGTEQETQYF
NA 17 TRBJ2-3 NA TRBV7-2 TGTGCCAGCAGCTTAGCCGGGGTAGCGGTGATCACAGATACGCAGTATTTT CASSLAGVAVITDTQYF
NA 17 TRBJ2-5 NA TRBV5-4 TGTGCCAGCAGACGTGGTATCGTTGGACGGAAGCAAGAGACCCAGTACTTC CASRRGIVGRKQETQYF
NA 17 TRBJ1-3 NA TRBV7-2 TGTGCCAGCAGCCCTGTCGGGGGGGGCCTCTCTGGAAACACCATATATTTT CASSPVGGGLSGNTIYF
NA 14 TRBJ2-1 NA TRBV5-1 TGCGCCAGCAGCCCCGGTTGGTCATACAATGAGCAGTTCTTC CASSPGWSYNEQFF
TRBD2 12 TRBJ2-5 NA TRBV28 TGTGCCAGCACCGCAGGACTAGCGGGTTCGTACTTC CASTAGLAGSYF
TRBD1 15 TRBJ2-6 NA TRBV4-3 TGCGCCAGCAGCCAAGATCAGGGGGTGTCCAACGTCCTGACTTTC CASSQDQGVSNVLTF
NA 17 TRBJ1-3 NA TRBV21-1 TGTGCCAGCAGCAAAGGGGCGGGTGTACACTCTGGAAACACCATATATTTT CASSKGAGVHSGNTIYF
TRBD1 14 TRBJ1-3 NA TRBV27 TGTGCCAGCAGTCTCAGGGGGTCAGGAAACACCATATATTTT CASSLRGSGNTIYF
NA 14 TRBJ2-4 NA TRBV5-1 TGCGCCAGCAGCATGGGGACGGAGTATGACATTCAGTACTTC CASSMGTEYDIQYF
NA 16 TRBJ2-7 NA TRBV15 TGTGCCACCAGCAGAGAGAGGGGGACACACTCCTACGAGCAGTACTTC CATSRERGTHSYEQYF
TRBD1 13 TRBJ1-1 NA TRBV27 TGTGCCAGCAAAGGACAGGGGGAGACTGAAGCTTTCTTT CASKGQGETEAFF
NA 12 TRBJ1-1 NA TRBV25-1 TGTGCCAGCAAGACCCCGTCTTCTGAAGCTTTCTTT CASKTPSSEAFF
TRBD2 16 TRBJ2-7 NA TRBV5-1 TGCGCCAGCAATCGTCCCCCTAGCGGGTCCTCCTACGAGCAGTACTTC CASNRPPSGSSYEQYF
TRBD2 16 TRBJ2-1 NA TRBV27 TGTGCCAGCAGTCGAACTAGCGGGAGGGTCTACAATGAGCAGTTCTTC CASSRTSGRVYNEQFF
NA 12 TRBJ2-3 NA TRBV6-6 TGTGCCAGCAGTCCCACTGGCGATACGCAGTATTTT CASSPTGDTQYF
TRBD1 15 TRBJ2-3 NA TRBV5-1 TGCGCCAGCAGCTTCACCGGGACAGGGGGGGATACGCAGTATTTT CASSFTGTGGDTQYF
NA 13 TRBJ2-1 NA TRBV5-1 TGCGCCAGCAGCTTGCAAATAGGGACGGGAGAGTTCTTC CASSLQIGTGEFF
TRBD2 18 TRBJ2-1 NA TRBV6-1 TGTGCCAGCAGTGAAGACGGGCTAGCGGGTACAGTGAGCAATGAGCAGTTCTTC CASSEDGLAGTVSNEQFF
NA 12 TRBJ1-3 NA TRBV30 TGTGCCTTGAGCCTCTCTGGAAACACCATATATTTT CALSLSGNTIYF
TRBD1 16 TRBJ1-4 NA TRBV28 TGTGCCAGCAGGGGGATAGACAGGGGGCGTAGTGAAAAACTGTTTTTT CASRGIDRGRSEKLFF
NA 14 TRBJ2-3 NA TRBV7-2 TGTGCCAGCAGCTTAGCGGTGGTCACAGATACGCAGTATTTT CASSLAVVTDTQYF
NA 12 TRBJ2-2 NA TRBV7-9 TGTGCCAGCAGCTTAGAGTACGGGGAGCTGTTTTTT CASSLEYGELFF
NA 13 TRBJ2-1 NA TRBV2 TGTGCCAGCAGGGCTAGCATATCTGGTGAGCAGTTCTTC CASRASISGEQFF